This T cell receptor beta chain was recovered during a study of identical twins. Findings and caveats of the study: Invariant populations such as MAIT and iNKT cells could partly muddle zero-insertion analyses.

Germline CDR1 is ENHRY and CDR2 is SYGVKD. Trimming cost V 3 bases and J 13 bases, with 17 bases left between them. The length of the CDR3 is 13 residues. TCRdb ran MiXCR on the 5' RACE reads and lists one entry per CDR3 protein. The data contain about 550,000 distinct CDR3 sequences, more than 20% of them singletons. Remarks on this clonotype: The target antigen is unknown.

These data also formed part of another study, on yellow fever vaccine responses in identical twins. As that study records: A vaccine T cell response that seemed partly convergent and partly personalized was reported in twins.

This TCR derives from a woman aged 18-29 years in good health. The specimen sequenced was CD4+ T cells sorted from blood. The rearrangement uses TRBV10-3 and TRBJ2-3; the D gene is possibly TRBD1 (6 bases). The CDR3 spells CAISDRGRPKEYF. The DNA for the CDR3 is TGTGCCATCAGTGACAGGGGACGGCCGAAGGAGTATTTT.